The rows below give T cell receptor beta chains drawn from one sample of a study of regulatory T cells in long-lasting Graves disease. TCRdb recomputed calls from the multiplex PCR reads with MiXCR, one row per CDR3 protein. The table lists 380,000 or so distinct CDR3 sequences, under 20% of them singletons, with around 20% in the top ten. This sample also appeared in a second study, on T cells in Graves' hyperthyroidism and ophthalmopathy.

The sequenced sample was peripheral blood mononuclear cells (PBMCs), obtained at new diagnosis, from a patient treated with antithyroid drugs. The receptors originated from a young woman with Graves disease. Both conserved end residues are part of each CDR3. D genes are given only for firm matches. Where a row states a size, it is once, few, many or the class of an expanded clone; other rows omit it.

j_call d_call clone_size v_call cdr3_nt cdr3_aa
TRBJ1-2 TRBD1 few TRBV28 TGTGCCAGCAGTTTACAAACAGGGGTACATGGCTACACCTTC CASSLQTGVHGYTF
TRBJ2-3 TRBD2 few TRBV3-1 TGTGCCAGCAGCCCTGAAGCGGGACTAAGCACAGATACGCAGTATTTT CASSPEAGLSTDTQYF
TRBJ1-1 NA many TRBV25-1 TGTGCCAGCAGTGTGAGCACTGAAGCTTTCTTT CASSVSTEAFF
TRBJ2-2 TRBD1 many TRBV5-1 TGCGCCAGCAGCTTGGCCAGGGACAGGAACACCGGGGAGCTGTTTTTT CASSLARDRNTGELFF
TRBJ2-4 NA NA TRBV5-1 TGCGCCAGCAGCTTGGATGGGGTAGCCAAAAACATTCAGTACTTC CASSLDGVAKNIQYF
TRBJ2-3 TRBD2 few TRBV12-3/TRBV12-4 TGTGCCAGCAGTTTCTCGCGGGGGTCAAGAGATACGCAGTATTTT CASSFSRGSRDTQYF
TRBJ2-7 TRBD2 many TRBV20-1 TGCAGTGCTTTAAGGACTAGCGGGGGCTCCTACGAGCAGTACTTC CSALRTSGGSYEQYF
TRBJ2-3 NA NA TRBV10-3 TGTGCCATCGGGTTGACAGATACGCAGTATTTT CAIGLTDTQYF
TRBJ2-2 NA NA TRBV6-1 TGTGCCAGCAGAGGGGGGGAAACCGGGGAGCTGTTTTTT CASRGGETGELFF
TRBJ2-2 NA many TRBV6-1 TGTGCCAGCAGTAAAAGCTCAGGGGGGGCGAACACCGGGGAGCTGTTTTTT CASSKSSGGANTGELFF
TRBJ1-4 NA few TRBV10-3 TGTGCCATCAGTGACAGGGGACCTAATGAAAAACTGTTTTTT CAISDRGPNEKLFF
TRBJ1-3 TRBD1 many TRBV12-3/TRBV12-4 TGTGCCAGCAGTTCGACAGGGTACGGAAACACCATATATTTT CASSSTGYGNTIYF
TRBJ1-5 NA NA TRBV6-2/TRBV6-3 TGTGCCAGCATTGCGGGAGGCAATCAGCCCCAGCATTTT CASIAGGNQPQHF
TRBJ2-7 TRBD2 NA TRBV27 TGTACCAGCAGTTTGGGACTAGCGGACTACGAGCAGTACTTC CTSSLGLADYEQYF
TRBJ2-3 NA many TRBV5-1 TGCGCCAGCAGCTCCCTCCGTCTAGCGTCACCTAGCACAGATACGCAGTATTTT CASSSLRLASPSTDTQYF
TRBJ2-7 TRBD2 NA TRBV5-6 TGTGCCAGCAGCTTGGCCGTAAAAGCGGGAGCTTACGAGCAGTACTTC CASSLAVKAGAYEQYF
TRBJ2-3 NA NA TRBV6-2/TRBV6-3 TGTGCCAGCAGTAAACAACCCAACAGGGATACGCAGTATTTT CASSKQPNRDTQYF
TRBJ2-5 TRBD2 many TRBV20-1 TGCAGTGCTAGTCCACTAGCGGGATCCCTGTACCAAGAGACCCAGTACTTC CSASPLAGSLYQETQYF
TRBJ1-1 NA few TRBV10-3 TGTGCCATCAGTCACCCATGGGGTGGGAGAGGAAGAACTGAAGCTTTCTTT CAISHPWGGRGRTEAFF
TRBJ2-3 NA NA TRBV28 TGTGCCAGCAGTTCCGCAGTTAGGGGAAACACAGATACGCAGTATTTT CASSSAVRGNTDTQYF
TRBJ2-3 TRBD2 NA TRBV6-2/TRBV6-3 TGTGCCAGCAGTTCCGGACTAGCGGGGGGGCCAGATACGCAGTATTTT CASSSGLAGGPDTQYF
TRBJ1-1 NA NA TRBV5-1 TGCGCCAGCAACTTGGGGGAGGGTGGAACTGAAGCTTTCTTT CASNLGEGGTEAFF
TRBJ1-1 NA many TRBV5-5 TGTGCCAGCAGCACCGGGTGGGGGACTGAAGCTTTCTTT CASSTGWGTEAFF
TRBJ1-1 NA few TRBV7-9 TGTGCCAGCAGCCAGACAGTCTACGAAGCTTTCTTT CASSQTVYEAFF
TRBJ2-1 NA many TRBV2 TGTGCCATCAGGCCGGGCGGGGACAATGAGCAGTTCTTC CAIRPGGDNEQFF
TRBJ1-1 NA many TRBV28 TGTGCCAGCACCCTAGGGGGGGTTGAAGCTTTCTTT CASTLGGVEAFF
TRBJ2-3 NA many TRBV12-3/TRBV12-4 TGTGCCAGCAGACTCCAGGGGACAGATACGCAGTATTTT CASRLQGTDTQYF
TRBJ2-1 NA NA TRBV6-1 TGTGCCGGCAGCCTAGGGGGGAGCGCCTACAATGAGCAGTTCTTC CAGSLGGSAYNEQFF
TRBJ1-1 TRBD1 NA TRBV9 TGTGCCAGCAGCCCTTCGGGACAGAACGCTGAAGCTTTCTTT CASSPSGQNAEAFF
TRBJ2-1 TRBD1 NA TRBV7-2 TGTGCCAGCAGCTCCACCAGGACAGGGTACAATGAGCAGTTCTTC CASSSTRTGYNEQFF
TRBJ1-5 NA few TRBV27 TGTGCCAGCAGCTCCCGACAGAGCGGCAATCAGCCCCAGCATTTT CASSSRQSGNQPQHF
TRBJ1-3 NA many TRBV13 TGTGCCAGCAGCCGGGGACGGGGAGGCAACTCTGGAAACACCATATATTTT CASSRGRGGNSGNTIYF
TRBJ2-1 NA NA TRBV5-1 TGCGCCAGCAGCTCTGACCTACCATCCTACAATGAGCAGTTCTTC CASSSDLPSYNEQFF
TRBJ2-7 TRBD1 once TRBV6-4 TGTGCCAGCAGCCGACCGGGACAGGGCTCCTACGAGCAGTACTTC CASSRPGQGSYEQYF
TRBJ2-1 NA many TRBV11-1 TGTGCCAGCAGCTTGACCGAAAATGAGCAGTTCTTC CASSLTENEQFF
TRBJ2-1 TRBD2 many TRBV12-3/TRBV12-4 TGTGCCAGCAGACACTTTCCCGGGACTAGCGGGTACAATGAGCAGTTCTTC CASRHFPGTSGYNEQFF
TRBJ1-3 TRBD1 few TRBV6-1 TGTGCCAGCAGTAAGACAGGGGGCAATGGAAACACCATATATTTT CASSKTGGNGNTIYF
TRBJ2-7 TRBD2 many TRBV6-1 TGTGCCAGCAGTACCCACCCCCGGGACTATTCCTACGAGCAGTACTTC CASSTHPRDYSYEQYF
TRBJ1-5 NA few TRBV6-1 TGTGCCAGCGGTGATCAGCCCCAGCATTTT CASGDQPQHF
TRBJ1-6 NA few TRBV19 TGTGCCAGTAGTCTCTCTCTTGGTCGGGGGAGTGATTCACCCCTCCACTTT CASSLSLGRGSDSPLHF
TRBJ1-5 TRBD1 many TRBV6-1 TGTGCCAGCAGTGATCCCGGGACAGGTTATCAGCCCCAGCATTTT CASSDPGTGYQPQHF
TRBJ2-3 NA many TRBV5-1 TGCGCCAGCAGGAATGGCCTCGGTTCTCCAGATACGCAGTATTTT CASRNGLGSPDTQYF
TRBJ1-1 TRBD1 few TRBV30 TGTGCCTGTGGATTGGGACAGGGGAGGGTTGAAGCTTTCTTT CACGLGQGRVEAFF
TRBJ1-2 TRBD1 many TRBV6-1 TGTGCCAGCAAGGACAGGGCCAACTATGGCTACACCTTC CASKDRANYGYTF
TRBJ2-5 NA NA TRBV5-1 TGCGCCAGCCGGGGTGCCTATGAGGAGACCCAGTACTTC CASRGAYEETQYF
TRBJ2-5 TRBD2 many TRBV7-8 TGTGCCAGCAGCGCCGATGCGCCTAGCGGGGGAGAGACCCAGTACTTC CASSADAPSGGETQYF
TRBJ1-6 NA NA TRBV27 TGTGCCAGCAGTCTAATTGGGGAAGGGGACCGCTCACCCCTCCACTTT CASSLIGEGDRSPLHF
TRBJ2-7 TRBD2 many TRBV30 TGTGCCTGGAGTGGCCATGGCGGGGGGGCCTACGAGCAGTACTTC CAWSGHGGGAYEQYF
TRBJ2-2 NA NA TRBV5-6 TGTGCCAGCACCCGTACAGGGAACACCGGGGAGCTGTTTTTT CASTRTGNTGELFF
TRBJ2-7 NA NA TRBV2 TGTGCCAGCAGTGAACAGGCGGGGAGCTACGAGCAGTACTTC CASSEQAGSYEQYF
TRBJ2-3 TRBD2 NA TRBV6-5 TGTGCCAGCAGTTACCGGGTCGGGGGGGCGTCCAGAGATACGCAGTATTTT CASSYRVGGASRDTQYF